The next 24 T cell receptor beta chains were all read from a single sample in a study of blood T cells in healthy people across ages. Together with a sample-barcoded 5' primer, a J-beta primer mix was included in a second PCR lasting about 6 to 11 cycles. Each CDR3 protein gets one entry after TCRdb re-called the 5' RACE reads with MiXCR. The sample includes about 1,800,000 distinct CDR3 sequences, 28% of them seen just once. Sequencing input: blood. The receptors derive from a woman aged 25 to 39 in good health.

A few counts support this clonotype. The chain combines TRBV6-6 with TRBJ2-2; 11 bases are a match to TRBD2. With V trimmed by 8 bases and J by 8 bases, 7 bases remained unmatched. CDR1 and CDR2 from the germline V gene are MNHNY and SVGAGI (reference sequence). The CDR3 covers 14 residues. The CDR3 region is CASLIAGGRGELFF. CDR3 DNA: TGTGCCAGCCTCATAGCGGGAGGGCGGGGGGAGCTGTTTTTT.

This clonotype appeared a few times. The chain is built from TRBV12-3 or TRBV12-4 and TRBJ1-3; D not resolved. The CDR3 has 12 amino acids. Trimming removed 9 bases at V and 4 bases at J, with 10 bases between. CDR3 region: CASSPRGNTIYF. The CDR3 region has the DNA TGTGCCAGTTCCCCGCGGGGAAACACCATATATTTT.

This clonotype was recorded a few times. The genes are TRBV18 and TRBJ1-5, with 9 bases that match TRBD1. V shed 6 bases and J 1 base; nucleotides not matched to a gene: 7. The V gene's germline CDR1 is KGHSH and CDR2 LQKENI. The CDR3 covers 16 residues. CDR3 residues: CASSLQGTGSNQPQHF. In DNA form, the CDR3 reads TGTGCCAGCTCCCTCCAAGGGACAGGGAGCAATCAGCCCCAGCATTTT.

In its sample, this clonotype was seen a few times. The chain recombines TRBV5-5 with TRBJ2-7; TRBD1 agrees at 7 bases. CDR3 length equals 13 residues. The germline V gene has CDR1 SGHKS and CDR2 YYEKEE (reference sequence). With V trimmed by 7 bases and J by 5 bases, 9 bases remained unmatched. The CDR3 DNA is TGTGCCAGCGGCTCCCGACAGGGCGACGAGCAGTACTTC. Encoded protein: CASGSRQGDEQYF.

This chain joins TRBV20-1 and TRBJ2-1; 7 bases are a match to TRBD2. CDR3 length: 15 residues. The V and J ends lost 6 bases and 9 bases, in that order; junction bases with no gene match: 17. CDR1 is DFQATT, CDR2 SNEGSKA, per germline (reference sequence). The CDR3 is CSAPVAGLTDREQFF. Here the CDR3 DNA reads TGCAGTGCACCAGTAGCGGGCTTAACCGACCGTGAGCAGTTCTTC.

The genes are TRBV29-1 and TRBJ1-1, with no clear D. The CDR3 totals 13 residues. Germline CDR1 is SQVTM and CDR2 is ANQGSEA. Trimming pared 4 bases from V and 1 base from J, leaving 10 bases between. The CDR3 region has the DNA TGCAGCGTTGGAGAGGCATCGAACACTGAAGCTTTCTTT. Amino acid sequence: CSVGEASNTEAFF.

A few counts support this clonotype. This chain links TRBV5-1 with TRBJ2-3; 10 bases are shared with TRBD2. The CDR3 runs to 16 residues. Germline-derived CDR1 and CDR2 are SGHRS and YFSETQ. V shed 0 bases and J 4 bases; nucleotides not matched to a gene: 5. The CDR3 spells CASSLEAGGIADTQYF. In DNA, the CDR3 is TGCGCCAGCAGCTTGGAAGCGGGGGGGATAGCAGATACGCAGTATTTT.

Turning to this clonotype: A much larger clone differs by one base, so this may be a read error. CDR3 sequence (DNA): TGTGCCAGCAGCGTAGACAGGACCAAAGAGACCCAGTACTTC. Translated, it gives CASSVDRTKETQYF. The chain has TRBV9 and TRBJ2-5; D is perhaps TRBD1 (5 bases). CDR3 length equals 14 residues. Trimming left V 0 bases short and J 3 bases short, with 9 bases between. The V gene's germline CDR1 is SGDLS and CDR2 YYNGEE.

In its sample, this clonotype was seen a few times. The chain recombines TRBV21-1 with TRBJ2-5; the DNA was not compared with TRBD2, the D call given in the table. TRBV21-1 is classified as a pseudogene. This CDR3 has 14 amino acids. The CDR3 here is CASSKAPRQETQYF. CDR3 DNA: TGTGCCAGCAGCAAAGCCCCGCGGCAAGAGACCCAGTACTTC.

This clonotype has only a few counts. CDR3 nucleotide sequence: TGTGCCAGCAGCCGGGGGTACAGGGAGACCTATGGCTACACCTTC. Amino acid sequence: CASSRGYRETYGYTF. The chain carries TRBV7-2 and TRBJ1-2, with a weak D call TRBD1 (6 bases). Germline V gives CDR1 SGHTA, CDR2 FQGNSA. The CDR3 contains 15 residues. The V and J ends lost 5 bases and 4 bases respectively, with 17 bases between them.

The chain uses TRBV4-1 and TRBJ1-5; weak D call: TRBD1 (5 bases). CDR1 MGHRA and CDR2 YSYEKL come from the germline V gene. There are 15 residues in the CDR3. The V end was cut by 0 bases, the J end by 11 bases, with 17 bases between. The chain's CDR3 is CASSQDRAWQSSQHF. Here the CDR3 DNA reads TGCGCCAGCAGCCAAGACAGGGCCTGGCAATCGTCCCAGCATTTT.

In its sample, this clonotype was seen a few times. This chain connects TRBV5-1 to TRBJ1-6, with D uncertain. Germline V lookup: CDR1 SGHRS, CDR2 YFSETQ. The CDR3 loop spans 15 amino acids. Deletions cut 0 bases from V and 9 bases from J, with 13 bases between. DNA of the CDR3: TGCGCCAGCAGCTTGGATAGACACCTCGCTTCACCCCTCCACTTT. This translates into CASSLDRHLASPLHF.

The chain joins TRBV2 to TRBJ2-2; D not resolved. The CDR3 has 13 amino acids. V was clipped by 11 bases and J by 0 bases, with 10 bases between them. Germline V gene data show CDR1 as SNHLY and CDR2 as FYNNEI. The CDR3 DNA reads as TGTGCCTGCAAACAGACGAACACCGGGGAGCTGTTTTTT. This sequence encodes CACKQTNTGELFF.

Points on this clonotype: One end of the junction fails to match germline, which may point to a read error. V is TRBV7-2 and J is TRBJ2-3; D perhaps matches TRBD2 (6 bases). Germline CDR1 reads SGHTA; CDR2 reads FQGNSA. CDR3 length: 16 amino acids. CDR3 DNA sequence: TGTGCCAACAGCAAACTAGCAATTCCGTCCCCAGATACGCAGTATTTT. The encoded protein is CANSKLAIPSPDTQYF.

A note on this clonotype: Possible read error: a much larger clone is one base away. The chain combines TRBV10-3 with TRBJ2-7, with TRBD1 identical over 7 bases. The CDR3 consists of 13 residues. Germline-derived CDR1 and CDR2 are ENHRY and SYGVKD. V lost 11 bases and J lost 4; bases outside the gene matches: 11. As DNA, the CDR3 is TGTGCCTTCAACGCCGGGACAGCTTACGAGCAGTACTTC. Translating gives CAFNAGTAYEQYF.

The V and J genes are TRBV9 and TRBJ2-3; TRBD2 agrees at 9 bases. The CDR3 sequence is 16 residues long. Germline V gene data show CDR1 as SGDLS and CDR2 as YYNGEE. Trimming took 0 bases from V and 1 from J; bases not matched to a gene: 3. The CDR3 sequence is CASSVAAGGRTDTQYF. In DNA form, the CDR3 reads TGTGCCAGCAGCGTAGCGGCGGGAGGGCGCACAGATACGCAGTATTTT.

J is TRBJ2-5 and V is TRBV20-1; TRBD2 is a possible D gene (6 bases). V was pared by 5 bases and J by 5 bases, with 21 bases between. CDR3 size: 15 residues. Germline V gene data show CDR1 as DFQATT and CDR2 as SNEGSKA (reference sequence). CDR3 sequence reads: CSAGDSAGEGETQYF. In DNA, the CDR3 is TGCAGTGCTGGGGACTCGGCAGGAGAGGGCGAGACCCAGTACTTC.

The J gene is TRBJ1-4, the V gene TRBV5-1, with 9 bases aligning to TRBD1. The CDR3 is 15 residues long. Germline lookup yields CDR1 SGHRS and CDR2 YFSETQ. V was clipped by 4 bases and J by 7 bases; unmatched bases: 8. DNA for the CDR3: TGCGCCAGCAGCGTTCGCGGGACAGGGAGTGAAAAACTGTTTTTT. This translates into CASSVRGTGSEKLFF.

This chain joins TRBV7-9 and TRBJ2-7; 7 bases fit TRBD2. The CDR3 loop spans 16 amino acids. V was pared by 5 bases and J by 2 bases, with 12 bases of the junction left unmatched. Germline V gives CDR1 SEHNR, CDR2 FQNEAQ (reference sequence). The CDR3 region is CASSPSWSSGTYEQYF. CDR3 DNA: TGTGCCAGCAGCCCCTCATGGTCTAGCGGAACCTACGAGCAGTACTTC. The full variable domain, rest sourced from reference TRBV7-9 and TRBJ2-7, is DTGVSQNPRHKITKRGQNVTFRCDPISEHNRLYWYRQTLGQGPEFLTYFQNEAQLEKSRLLSDRFSAERPKGSFSTLEIQRTEQGDSAMYLCASSPSWSSGTYEQYFGPGTRLTVT.

This clonotype occurred many times. The genes are TRBV12-3 or TRBV12-4 and TRBJ2-3, with 7 bases aligning to TRBD2. There are 13 residues in the CDR3. V gave up 5 bases and J gave up 4 bases; unmatched junction bases: 3. The CDR3 loop reads CASSSGAADTQYF. The DNA of the CDR3 is TGTGCCAGCAGTAGCGGGGCGGCAGATACGCAGTATTTT.

Details on this clonotype: This may arise from a read error, as a much more abundant clone is one base away. The chain links TRBV11-2 to TRBJ2-5; D gene uncertain. The CDR3 has 13 residues. Per the germline V gene, CDR1 is SGHAT and CDR2 is FQNNGV. The CDR3 loop reads CTSSQTVWETQYF. In nucleotides, the CDR3 is TGTACCAGCAGCCAGACCGTCTGGGAGACCCAGTACTTC.

This clonotype showed up many times. The V and J genes are TRBV4-2 and TRBJ2-4; 9 bases fit TRBD1. Germline CDR1 and CDR2: LGHNA and YNFKEQ. The CDR3 is 15 amino acids. J was trimmed by 4 bases and V by 1 base; bases with no gene match: 2. CDR3 loop: CASSQGGTGKNIQYF. CDR3 nucleotides: TGTGCCAGCAGCCAAGGCGGGACAGGGAAAAACATTCAGTACTTC.

This clonotype was seen a few times. The rearrangement links TRBV20-1 to TRBJ2-7; no definite D call. There are 13 residues in the CDR3. The V end lost 0 bases, the J end lost 5 bases, and 11 bases lay between the germline ends. Germline-derived CDR1 and CDR2 are DFQATT and SNEGSKA (reference sequence). CDR3 amino acids: CSARDWEGHEQYF. CDR3 nucleotide sequence: TGCAGTGCTAGAGATTGGGAAGGGCACGAGCAGTACTTC.

This rearrangement joins TRBV29-1 to TRBJ2-1; 7 bases align to TRBD1. The junction had 12 bases not matched to a gene; V was cut back by 3 bases and J by 4 bases. CDR1 is SQVTM, CDR2 ANQGSEA, per germline. The length of the CDR3 is 16 residues. CDR3 in DNA: TGCAGCGTTGATGGGGCCCGGGACAGCCCTTACAATGAGCAGTTCTTC. Residues: CSVDGARDSPYNEQFF.